This TCR beta chain comes out of a study of glioma-infiltrating T cells after dendritic cell vaccination. Data came from immunoSEQ multiplex PCR; TCRdb stores just in-frame clones and leaves some out. The sample contains fewer than 60,000 clones, about 89% of which appear only once. Germline V gene lookup returns CDR1 SGDLS and CDR2 YYNGEE. V shed 3 bases, J shed 6 bases, and the junction held 17 bases outside the gene matches. This CDR3 is built from 17 residues. This sample's time point: after dendritic cell vaccination, including at tumor progression/relapse. The sequenced sample was blood, obtained after dendritic cell vaccination. The sequence was collected from a human donor with glioblastoma. The V gene is TRBV9, the J gene TRBJ1-1; 7 bases fit TRBD1. CDR3 protein: CASSGREQGMGEAEAFF. The CDR3 coding sequence is TGTGCCAGCAGCGGGCGGGAACAGGGGATGGGGGAGGCTGAAGCTTTCTTT.